Listed here are 26 T cell receptor beta chains from one sample, sequenced in a study of cytomegalovirus exposure and HLA in healthy donors. The PCR contained 60 Vbeta and 13 Jbeta primers. The data were produced by immunoSEQ multiplex PCR, yet TCRdb's version contains in-frame clones alone and is incomplete. This sample yields more than 90,000 clones, of which about 80% are seen a single time; roughly 4.1% belongs to the top ten. The sequenced material came from PBMCs. These receptors were taken from a man between 35 and 55 years old in good health and CMV-seronegative.

V is TRBV6-1 and J is TRBJ2-7, with TRBD1 matching 9 bases. The CDR3 runs 15 residues. V gave up 2 bases and J gave up 6 bases; unmatched junction bases: 8. Per germline, CDR1 MNHNS and CDR2 SASEGT. In DNA, the CDR3 is TGTGCCAGCAGTGAACCGGGACAGGGAGCCCGCGAGCAGTACTTC. This translates into CASSEPGQGAREQYF.

The sample holds a few counts of this clone. The chain has TRBV7-9 and TRBJ1-3; 7 nucleotides line up with TRBD1. Unmatched junction bases numbered 8, after V lost 2 bases and J lost 4 bases. Germline-derived CDR1 and CDR2 are SEHNR and FQNEAQ (reference sequence). The CDR3 has 16 amino acids. In DNA, the CDR3 is TGTGCCAGCAGCTTAAAAGACAGGGTCGACGGAAACACCATATATTTT. Translation: CASSLKDRVDGNTIYF.

In this sample, this clone turned up a few times. The chain recombines TRBV10-3 with TRBJ1-2; 9 bases are shared with TRBD1. The V gene end was trimmed by 4 bases and the J gene end by 0 bases; junction bases not matched to a gene: 12. The length of the CDR3 is 18 residues. CDR1 is ENHRY, CDR2 SYGVKD, per germline. The CDR3 sequence: CAISATGGTGLTNYGYTF. CDR3 sequence (DNA): TGTGCCATCAGTGCTACGGGGGGGACAGGGCTTACTAACTATGGCTACACCTTC.

The gene calls are TRBV27 and TRBJ2-3; 7 nucleotides line up with TRBD2. The CDR3 consists of 17 residues. Germline-derived CDR1 and CDR2 are MNHEY and SMNVEV (reference sequence). The V and J ends lost 4 bases and 4 bases, in that order; junction bases with no gene match: 14. The CDR3: CASSSPPGEGSPDTQYF. Here the CDR3 DNA reads TGTGCCAGCAGTTCCCCCCCCGGGGAGGGGAGCCCAGATACGCAGTATTTT.

CDR3 nucleotides: TGTGCCAGCAGCTTGAGGGGAGGGTCCCCTAACTATGGCTACACCTTC. This sequence encodes CASSLRGGSPNYGYTF. This sequence joins TRBV5-6 and TRBJ1-2, with D possibly TRBD1 on 5 matching bases. CDR1 SGHDT and CDR2 YYEEEE come from the germline V gene. This CDR3 contains 16 residues. Between the trimmed V and J ends, which lost 1 base and 0 bases, there was a span of 13 bases.

The V and J genes are TRBV5-6 and TRBJ1-5; D unclear. Germline V gene lookup returns CDR1 SGHDT and CDR2 YYEEEE. The CDR3 covers 13 residues. Deletions cut 1 base from V and 5 bases from J, with 7 bases between. The CDR3 DNA follows: TGTGCCAGCAGCTTGAATCGGGATCAGCCCCAGCATTTT. Protein sequence: CASSLNRDQPQHF.

This clone was counted only a few times. The V and J genes are TRBV19 and TRBJ1-4; unclear D gene. The germline gives CDR1 LNHDA, CDR2 SQIVND (reference sequence). This CDR3 is 13 amino acids long. V gave up 10 bases and J gave up 3 bases, with 12 bases separating them. The CDR3 spells CATLRGANEKLFF. CDR3 nucleotides: TGTGCCACCTTACGGGGTGCTAATGAAAAACTGTTTTTT.

The chain has TRBV6-5 and TRBJ1-4; D is undetermined. V gave up 8 bases and J gave up 4 bases, with 17 bases separating them. Per the germline V gene, CDR1 is MNHEY and CDR2 is SVGAGI. The CDR3 sequence is 15 residues long. CDR3 protein: CASSSSPQVNEKLFF. DNA of the CDR3: TGTGCCAGCTCCTCATCCCCTCAGGTTAATGAAAAACTGTTTTTT.

The rearrangement uses TRBV29-1 and TRBJ1-2, with TRBD1 matching over 9 bases. V shed 4 bases and J 4 bases; nucleotides not matched to a gene: 4. Per germline, CDR1 SQVTM and CDR2 ANQGSEA. This CDR3 is built from 13 residues. In DNA form, the CDR3 reads TGCAGCGTTGCACAGGGGGCAACCTATGGCTACACCTTC. Residues: CSVAQGATYGYTF.

This clone was counted once. V gene TRBV5-8 combines with J gene TRBJ1-3; D gene uncertain. This CDR3 is built from 16 residues. Germline CDR1 and CDR2: SGHTS and YDEGEE. Trimming pared 4 bases from V and 3 bases from J, leaving 17 bases between. CDR3 DNA: TGTGCCAGCAGCCCGGACGGGGTGATTTTTGGAAACACCATATATTTT. It codes for CASSPDGVIFGNTIYF.

The J gene is TRBJ2-1, the V gene TRBV7-8; 12 positions match TRBD2. The CDR3 is made up of 14 amino acids. V dropped 6 bases and J dropped 14; count of bases not matched to a gene: 11. CDR1 is SGHVS and CDR2 is FQNEAQ in the germline V gene. CDR3 sequence: CASRTTSGGPKKFF. Written as DNA, the CDR3 is TGTGCCAGCAGAACGACTAGCGGGGGCCCGAAAAAGTTCTTC.

The V gene is TRBV27, the J gene TRBJ1-6; the match to TRBD1 covers 9 bases. V lost 8 bases to trimming and J lost 6 bases; unmatched junction nucleotides: 5. This CDR3 region has 14 residues. Germline V gene data show CDR1 as MNHEY and CDR2 as SMNVEV (reference sequence). The CDR3 is CASGDRGFNSPLHF. CDR3 nucleotides: TGTGCCAGCGGAGACAGGGGGTTTAATTCACCCCTCCACTTT.

The J gene is TRBJ1-3, the V gene TRBV10-3; D is uncertain. CDR1 is ENHRY, CDR2 SYGVKD, per germline. The CDR3 spans 14 residues. Trimming cost V 0 bases and J 10 bases, with 13 bases left between them. The CDR3 region is CAISESRQDGTIYF. The CDR3 nucleotides read TGTGCCATCAGTGAGTCTAGGCAGGATGGGACCATATATTTT.

The chain joins TRBV12-5 to TRBJ2-4, with 7 bases fitting TRBD2. The ends lost 3 bases at V and 2 bases at J; junction bases unmatched: 4. CDR3 length: 15 residues. The germline CDR1 and CDR2 sequences are LGHNT and FRNRAP. The CDR3 reads CASGFGGRSKNIQYF. In nucleotides, the CDR3 is TGTGCTAGTGGTTTCGGGGGGAGGTCCAAAAACATTCAGTACTTC.

V is TRBV9 and J is TRBJ2-1; tentative D call: TRBD2 (6 bases). The CDR3 totals 13 residues. Trimming removed 0 bases at V and 9 bases at J, with 10 bases between. Germline V lookup: CDR1 SGDLS, CDR2 YYNGEE. The DNA for the CDR3 is TGTGCCAGCAGCGTAGGACTAGTGGGTGAGCAGTTCTTC. Protein: CASSVGLVGEQFF.

The rearrangement joins TRBV7-8 to TRBJ2-2; 7 bases map to TRBD2. V trimming: 5 bases; J trimming: 2 bases; junction bases outside the gene matches: 14. CDR1 SGHVS and CDR2 FQNEAQ come from the germline V gene. This CDR3 has 18 amino acids. This CDR3 reads CASSPRPGLRDNTGELFF. DNA for the CDR3: TGTGCCAGCAGCCCGAGGCCGGGACTACGTGACAACACCGGGGAGCTGTTTTTT.

Note on this clone: A junction end diverges from the germline sequence, so it may reflect a read error. The chain is built from TRBV5-6 and TRBJ2-5, with a weak D call TRBD1 (5 bases). Germline assignment: CDR1 SGHDT and CDR2 YYEEEE. This CDR3 comprises 15 residues. The CDR3 DNA is TGTGCCAGCAGCTTAATAACAGGAATCCAAGGGACCCAGTACTTC. Translation: CASSLITGIQGTQYF.

The chain combines TRBV6-5 with TRBJ2-7, with 10 bases aligning to TRBD2. The CDR3 contains 16 residues. CDR1 is MNHEY and CDR2 is SVGAGI in the germline V gene. The junction had 8 bases not matched to a gene; V was cut back by 3 bases and J by 3 bases. The CDR3 reads CASSYSSGGASYEQYF. CDR3 coding DNA: TGTGCCAGCAGTTATAGCAGCGGGGGGGCCAGCTACGAGCAGTACTTC.

The chain uses TRBV7-2 and TRBJ1-5; TRBD1 agrees at 7 bases. Germline trimming cut 5 bases from V and 5 bases from J; bases unmatched to any gene: 9. The CDR3 runs to 15 residues. In germline, CDR1 is SGHTA, CDR2 FQGNSA. CDR3 in amino acids: CASSKRQGNDQPQHF. In nucleotides, the CDR3 is TGTGCCAGCAGCAAACGACAGGGAAACGATCAGCCCCAGCATTTT.

The CDR3 region has the DNA TGTGCCAGCAGCCAACCGGGACTTCTTTCTGGGGCCAACGTCCTGACTTTC. This encodes CASSQPGLLSGANVLTF. The chain uses TRBV5-6 and TRBJ2-6; D might be TRBD2 (6 bases). Germline V gives CDR1 SGHDT, CDR2 YYEEEE. The germline V and J ends were trimmed by 4 bases and 1 base, with 15 bases remaining between them. The CDR3 is 17 residues long.

The V gene is TRBV5-6, the J gene TRBJ1-1; tentative D call: TRBD1 (6 bases). The V gene's germline CDR1 is SGHDT and CDR2 YYEEEE. The CDR3 length is 15 residues. The germline V and J ends were trimmed by 2 bases and 2 bases, with 13 bases remaining between them. The CDR3 reads CASSFGDIKNTEAFF. CDR3 nucleotides: TGTGCCAGCAGCTTCGGGGACATTAAAAACACTGAAGCTTTCTTT.

The gene calls are TRBV19 and TRBJ1-2; 10 bases line up with TRBD1. Germline CDR1 LNHDA, CDR2 SQIVND (reference sequence). V lost 5 bases to trimming and J lost 4 bases; unmatched junction nucleotides: 7. This CDR3 is built from 15 residues. Written as DNA, the CDR3 is TGTGCCAGTAGTGTTGGGACAGGGGAAGGCTATGGCTACACCTTC. Residues: CASSVGTGEGYGYTF.

The chain couples TRBV5-1 to TRBJ1-3; D remains unclear. From germline, CDR1 is SGHRS and CDR2 YFSETQ. The V end was cut by 0 bases, the J end by 2 bases, with 12 bases between. The CDR3 contains 16 residues. The CDR3 DNA sequence: TGCGCCAGCAGCTTGGATCCGGGTTTGACTGGAAACACCATATATTTT. It is translated as CASSLDPGLTGNTIYF.

The chain employs TRBV6-4 and TRBJ1-5, with D unresolved. The length of the CDR3 is 16 residues. V was trimmed by 1 base and J by 3 bases, leaving 13 bases between them. CDR1 and CDR2 (germline): MRHNA, SNTAGT. CDR3 coding DNA: TGTGCCAGCAGTGACTTGTGCCGGGTAAACAATCAGCCCCAGCATTTT. Translating gives CASSDLCRVNNQPQHF.

This clone was picked up a small number of times. The chain joins TRBV4-3 to TRBJ1-2; tentative D call: TRBD1 (5 bases). The CDR3 is made up of 16 amino acids. V dropped 1 base and J dropped 4 bases, with 16 bases sitting between them. CDR1 LGHNA and CDR2 YSLEER come from the germline V gene. CDR3 protein: CASSQVQGSPAYGYTF. The CDR3 region has the DNA TGCGCCAGCAGCCAAGTCCAGGGAAGTCCGGCCTATGGCTACACCTTC.

The chain has TRBV5-1 and TRBJ1-2; the match to TRBD1 covers 9 bases. The CDR3 length is 15 residues. The trim removed 0 bases at V and 3 bases at J, leaving 3 bases unmatched. The germline V gene encodes CDR1 SGHRS and CDR2 YFSETQ. The CDR3 DNA sequence: TGCGCCAGCAGCTTGGAACAGGGGGCTTACTATGGCTACACCTTC. This translates into CASSLEQGAYYGYTF.